This TCR beta chain was observed in a study of blood T cell dynamics during melanoma immunotherapy. For the study at large: Patients with metastatic melanoma got pembrolizumab or nivolumab-ipilimumab as first-line care.

Each bulk PBMC sample had approximately 0.35 ug DNA loaded. Measured with immunoSEQ multiplex PCR; TCRdb has only the in-frame clones, and not every one. The sample lists roughly 7,400 clones, 81% occurring once. Documented time point: week 3, after first cycle of checkpoint inhibitor. At 12 weeks after first infusion, RECIST 1.1 defined response for most patients. Patients had no prior systemic cancer treatment, immunosuppressants or other active cancers. CDR3 length: 15 residues. From germline, CDR1 is MRHNA and CDR2 SNTAGT. V was cut by 0 bases and J by 2 bases, with 8 bases left in between. J is TRBJ2-1 and V is TRBV6-4, with D perhaps TRBD1 (6 bases). The sequenced sample was blood, obtained from a patient treated with checkpoint blockade. The receptor was isolated from a human donor with melanoma. The DNA of the CDR3 is TGTGCCAGCAGTGACTCTGGGGACACCTACAATGAGCAGTTCTTC. This sequence encodes CASSDSGDTYNEQFF.